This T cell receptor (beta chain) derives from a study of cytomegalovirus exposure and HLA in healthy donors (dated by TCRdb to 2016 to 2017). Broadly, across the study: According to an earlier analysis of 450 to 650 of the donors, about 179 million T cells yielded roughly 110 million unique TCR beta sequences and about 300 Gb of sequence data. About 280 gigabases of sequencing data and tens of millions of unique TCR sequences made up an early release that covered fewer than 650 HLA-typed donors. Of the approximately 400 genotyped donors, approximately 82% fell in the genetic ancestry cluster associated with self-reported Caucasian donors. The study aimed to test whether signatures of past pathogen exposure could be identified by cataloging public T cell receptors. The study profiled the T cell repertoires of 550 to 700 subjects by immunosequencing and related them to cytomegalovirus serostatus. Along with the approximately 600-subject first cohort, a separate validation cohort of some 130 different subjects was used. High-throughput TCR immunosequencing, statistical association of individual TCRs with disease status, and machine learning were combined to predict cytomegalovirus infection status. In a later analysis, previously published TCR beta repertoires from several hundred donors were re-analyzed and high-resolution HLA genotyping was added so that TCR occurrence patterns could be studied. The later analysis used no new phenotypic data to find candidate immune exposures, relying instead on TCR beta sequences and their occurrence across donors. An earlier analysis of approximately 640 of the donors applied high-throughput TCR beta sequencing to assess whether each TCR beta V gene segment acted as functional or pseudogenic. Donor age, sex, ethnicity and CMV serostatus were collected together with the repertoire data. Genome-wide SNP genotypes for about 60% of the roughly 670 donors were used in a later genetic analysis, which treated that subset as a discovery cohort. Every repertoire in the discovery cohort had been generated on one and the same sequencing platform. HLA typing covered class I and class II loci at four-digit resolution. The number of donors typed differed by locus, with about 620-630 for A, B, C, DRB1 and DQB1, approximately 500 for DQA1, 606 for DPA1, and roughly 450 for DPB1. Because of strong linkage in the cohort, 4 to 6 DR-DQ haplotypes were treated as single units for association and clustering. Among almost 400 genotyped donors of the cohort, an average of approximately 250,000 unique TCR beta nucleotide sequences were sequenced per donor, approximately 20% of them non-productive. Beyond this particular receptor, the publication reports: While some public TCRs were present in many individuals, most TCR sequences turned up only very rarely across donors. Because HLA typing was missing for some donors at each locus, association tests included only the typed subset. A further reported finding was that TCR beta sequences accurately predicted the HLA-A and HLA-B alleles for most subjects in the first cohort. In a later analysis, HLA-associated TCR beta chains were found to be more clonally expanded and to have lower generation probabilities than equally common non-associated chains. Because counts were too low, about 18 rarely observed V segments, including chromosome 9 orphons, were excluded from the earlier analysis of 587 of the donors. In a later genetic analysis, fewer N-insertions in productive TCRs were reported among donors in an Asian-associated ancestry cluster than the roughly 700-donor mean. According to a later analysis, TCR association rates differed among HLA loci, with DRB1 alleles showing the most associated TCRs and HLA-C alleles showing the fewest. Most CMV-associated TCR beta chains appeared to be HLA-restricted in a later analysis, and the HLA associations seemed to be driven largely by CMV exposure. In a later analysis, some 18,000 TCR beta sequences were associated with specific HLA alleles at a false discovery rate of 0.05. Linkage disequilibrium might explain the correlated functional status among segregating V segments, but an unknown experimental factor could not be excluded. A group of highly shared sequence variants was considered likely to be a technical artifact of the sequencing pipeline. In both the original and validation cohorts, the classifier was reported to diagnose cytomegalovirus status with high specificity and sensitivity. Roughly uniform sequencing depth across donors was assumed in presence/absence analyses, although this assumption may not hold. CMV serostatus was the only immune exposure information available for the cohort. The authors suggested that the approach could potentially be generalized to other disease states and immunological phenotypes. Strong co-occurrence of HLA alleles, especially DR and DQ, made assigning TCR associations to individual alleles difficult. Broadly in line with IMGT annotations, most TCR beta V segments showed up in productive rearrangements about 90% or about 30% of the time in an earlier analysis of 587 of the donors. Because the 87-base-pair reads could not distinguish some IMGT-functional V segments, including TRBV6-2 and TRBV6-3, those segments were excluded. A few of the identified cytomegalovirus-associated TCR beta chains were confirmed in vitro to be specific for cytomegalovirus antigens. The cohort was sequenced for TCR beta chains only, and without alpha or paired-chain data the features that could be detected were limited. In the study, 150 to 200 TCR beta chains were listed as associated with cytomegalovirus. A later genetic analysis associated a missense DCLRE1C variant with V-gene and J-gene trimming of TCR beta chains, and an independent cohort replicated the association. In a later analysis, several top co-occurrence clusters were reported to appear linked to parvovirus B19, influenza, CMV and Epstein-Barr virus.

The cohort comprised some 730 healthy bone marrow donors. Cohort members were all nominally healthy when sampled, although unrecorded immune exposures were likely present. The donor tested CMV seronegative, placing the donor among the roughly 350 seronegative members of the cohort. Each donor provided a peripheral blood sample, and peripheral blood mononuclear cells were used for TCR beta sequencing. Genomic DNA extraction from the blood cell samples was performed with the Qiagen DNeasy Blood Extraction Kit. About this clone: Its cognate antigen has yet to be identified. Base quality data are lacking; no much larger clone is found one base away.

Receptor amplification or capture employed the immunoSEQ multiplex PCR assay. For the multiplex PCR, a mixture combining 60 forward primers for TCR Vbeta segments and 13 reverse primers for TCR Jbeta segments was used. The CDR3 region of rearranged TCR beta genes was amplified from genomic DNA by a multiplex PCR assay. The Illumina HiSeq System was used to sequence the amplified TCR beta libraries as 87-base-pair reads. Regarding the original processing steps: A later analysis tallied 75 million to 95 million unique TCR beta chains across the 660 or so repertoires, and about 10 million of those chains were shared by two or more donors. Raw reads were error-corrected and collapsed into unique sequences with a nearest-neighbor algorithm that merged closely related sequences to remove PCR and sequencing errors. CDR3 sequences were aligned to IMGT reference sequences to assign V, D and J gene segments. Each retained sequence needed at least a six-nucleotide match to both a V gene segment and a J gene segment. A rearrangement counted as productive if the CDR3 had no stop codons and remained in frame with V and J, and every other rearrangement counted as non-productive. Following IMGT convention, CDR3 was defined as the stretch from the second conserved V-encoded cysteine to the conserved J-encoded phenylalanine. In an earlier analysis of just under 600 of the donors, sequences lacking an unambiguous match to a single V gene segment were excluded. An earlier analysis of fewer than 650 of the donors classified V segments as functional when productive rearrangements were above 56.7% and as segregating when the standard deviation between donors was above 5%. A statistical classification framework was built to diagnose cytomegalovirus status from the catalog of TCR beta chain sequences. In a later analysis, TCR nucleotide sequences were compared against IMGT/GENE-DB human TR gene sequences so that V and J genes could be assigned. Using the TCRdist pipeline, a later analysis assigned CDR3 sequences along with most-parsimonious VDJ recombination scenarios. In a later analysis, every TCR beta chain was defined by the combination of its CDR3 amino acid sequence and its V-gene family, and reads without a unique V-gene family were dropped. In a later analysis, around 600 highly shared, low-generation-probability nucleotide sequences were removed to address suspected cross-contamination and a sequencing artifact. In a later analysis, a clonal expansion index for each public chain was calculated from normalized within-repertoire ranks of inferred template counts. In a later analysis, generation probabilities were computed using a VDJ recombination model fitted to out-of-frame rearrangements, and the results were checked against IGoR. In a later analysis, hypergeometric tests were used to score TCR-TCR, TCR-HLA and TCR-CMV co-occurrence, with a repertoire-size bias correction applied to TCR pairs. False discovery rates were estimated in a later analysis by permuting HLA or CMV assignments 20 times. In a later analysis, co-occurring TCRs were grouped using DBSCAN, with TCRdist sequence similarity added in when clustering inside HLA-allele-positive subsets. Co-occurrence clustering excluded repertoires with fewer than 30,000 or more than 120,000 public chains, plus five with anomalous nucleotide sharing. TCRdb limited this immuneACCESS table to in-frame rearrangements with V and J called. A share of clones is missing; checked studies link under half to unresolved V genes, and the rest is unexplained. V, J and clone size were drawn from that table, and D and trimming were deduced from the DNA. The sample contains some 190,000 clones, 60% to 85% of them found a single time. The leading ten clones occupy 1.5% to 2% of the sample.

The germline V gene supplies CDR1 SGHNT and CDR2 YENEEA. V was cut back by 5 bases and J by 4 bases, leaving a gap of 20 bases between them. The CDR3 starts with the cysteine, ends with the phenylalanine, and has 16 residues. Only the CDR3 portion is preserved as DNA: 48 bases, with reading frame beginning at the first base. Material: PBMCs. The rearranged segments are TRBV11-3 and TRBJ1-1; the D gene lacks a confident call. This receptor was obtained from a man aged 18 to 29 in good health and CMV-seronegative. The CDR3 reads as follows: CASSQSFANGVTEAFF. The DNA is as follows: TGTGCCAGCAGCCAGTCCTTCGCGAACGGAGTCACTGAAGCTTTCTTT.